This TCR beta chain appears in the sequencing data of a study of CD8+ T cells in alopecia areata. This clone has just a few counts. The CDR3 has 14 residues. The V gene's germline CDR1 is LNHDA and CDR2 SQIVND (reference sequence). The sequencing template was cDNA reverse transcribed from extracted RNA. Assay: immunoSEQ multiplex PCR; the TCRdb copy retains only in-frame clones and omits some. The table records 200,000 or so clones, around two fifths of them present only once. As to treatment: oral pan-JAK inhibitor, 5-10 mg twice daily. The TCR was taken from a human donor with alopecia areata. The rearrangement uses TRBV19 and TRBJ1-2, with 8 nucleotides matching TRBD1. The sample here was CD4+ T cells sorted from blood, taken at approximately week 30, from a patient treated with tofacitinib. CDR3 DNA: TGTGCGACGGGGAACCCCGACAGGGGCCATGGCTACACCTTC. It encodes CATGNPDRGHGYTF.